This T cell receptor beta chain was sequenced for a study of blood T cell repertoires in COVID-19 (dated by TCRdb to the early 2020s). The study in broad terms: The collaborator samples originated in the United States, Italy and Spain and spanned the acute and convalescent phases of COVID-19. The prospective study material was composed of cDNA or gDNA derived from T cells, B-cell-depleted T cells, or PBMCs. Deeply sampled blood TCRbeta repertoires from subjects exposed to, actively infected with, or recovered from COVID-19 were included in the dataset. The repertoires were made available in a free public database intended to serve as a resource for research on the immune response to SARS-CoV-2. Samples came from the ongoing ImmuneRACE study (first 160 participants) plus 1,254 subjects from 6 global collaborators. Nearly every sample came with metadata listing a de-identified subject ID, COVID-19 status, age in years and sex. Where HLA class I and class II types were available, the types were taken from metadata supplied by the sample provider, not from assay-based typing.

Broader findings and caveats from the paper: The amount of clinical and demographic metadata varied by source and participant and was provided uncurated.

Another Seattle source contributed samples from volunteer blood donors who had recovered from COVID-19. The collaborating institutions used their own protocols to collect whole blood in K2EDTA tubes. Collaborator samples were shipped for TCRbeta analysis as frozen whole blood, isolated PBMCs, or DNA extracted from either sample type. The immunoSEQ Assay, a bias-controlled multiplex PCR, was used to amplify TCRbeta CDR3 regions from genomic DNA. The paper's processing steps were these. The number of nucleated cells in each sample was estimated by amplification of reference gene primers within the assay. Sequence reads were collapsed and filtered to measure the absolute abundance of every unique TCRbeta CDR3 rearrangement. Productive Simpson clonality was computed per sample as the square root of Simpson's diversity index over productive rearrangements. TCRdb carries this immuneACCESS record with in-frame sequences only. Its versions omit some clonotypes, under half of them owing to an unresolved V gene in the studies checked, with the rest unexplained. D and trimming were read from the DNA, whereas the V and J calls and clone size are those reported in that table. The sample yields around 250,000 clones; around 84% were counted once. Less than 2% of the sample goes to the ten largest clones.

Germline trimming: 5 bases from V, 12 bases from J; junction bases outside gene matches: 8. The CDR3 covers 13 residues, taking in both the cysteine and the phenylalanine. Only the CDR3 region is kept as DNA, spanning 39 bases read in frame from base 1. The germline V gene yields MNHEY for CDR1 and SVGEGT for CDR2. A remark on this clone: Its antigen is not yet known. No base qualities exist here, and no much larger clone lies one base off it.

The sequencing input was peripheral blood. The sequence is built from TRBV6-2 or TRBV6-3 and TRBJ2-1, and 9 junction bases match TRBD1. The origin of this receptor is a woman in her thirties or forties who had recovered from COVID-19. The sequence in DNA is TGTGCCAGCAGTAACGGACAGGGGCTGGGGCAGTTCTTC. Its protein is CASSNGQGLGQFF.